The clone carrying this T cell receptor (beta chain) appeared a few times. Germline CDR1 SGHNT, CDR2 YENEEA. V trimming: 5 bases; J trimming: 3 bases; junction bases outside the gene matches: 1. CDR3 length equals 13 residues. This entry belongs to a study of T cells in tumors after PD-1 blockade. Study summary: Each patient got pembrolizumab 200 mg every 3 weeks or cemiplimab 350 mg every 2 weeks.

Sequencing used immunoSEQ multiplex PCR; TCRdb keeps in-frame clones, though not all of them. The sample lists about 48,000 clones, roughly 80% occurring once. The TCR sequence derives from a human donor with basal cell carcinoma. Specimen: PBMCs, collected before anti-PD-1 treatment. This rearrangement joins TRBV11-3 to TRBJ2-1; 7 nucleotides align to TRBD1. In DNA form, the CDR3 reads TGTGCCAGCAGCGGGGACAGCTACAATGAGCAGTTCTTC. Amino acids: CASSGDSYNEQFF.